This TCR beta chain is from a study of cytomegalovirus exposure and HLA in healthy donors (TCRdb year 2017). Some background on the complete study: In an earlier analysis of roughly 590 of the donors, about 270 Gb of sequence data and approximately 120 million unique TCR beta sequences from about 180 million T cells were reported. Five DR-DQ haplotypes were treated as single units for association and clustering because of strong linkage in the cohort. Besides the first cohort of 666 subjects, a separate validation cohort made up of some 110 different subjects was used. Among the roughly 370 genotyped donors, approximately 76% belonged to the genetic ancestry cluster associated with self-reported Caucasian donors. The T cell repertoires of about 700 subjects were profiled by immunosequencing and related to cytomegalovirus serostatus. Alongside the repertoire data, information on donor age, sex, ethnicity and CMV serostatus was compiled. The study was designed to test whether signatures of past pathogen exposure could be identified by cataloging public T cell receptors. In an earlier analysis of several hundred of the donors, high-throughput TCR beta sequencing was used to judge whether each TCR beta V gene segment behaved as functional or pseudogenic. High-throughput TCR immunosequencing, statistical association of individual TCRs with disease status, and machine learning were combined to predict cytomegalovirus infection status. To study patterns of TCR occurrence, a later analysis re-analyzed previously published TCR beta repertoires from more than 550 donors and added high-resolution HLA genotyping. On average, 235,054 unique TCR beta nucleotide sequences were sequenced per donor among 300 to 500 genotyped donors of the cohort, with roughly a sixth of those sequences being non-productive. Every repertoire in the discovery cohort had been generated on one and the same sequencing platform. A later genetic analysis used genome-wide SNP genotypes for about 65% of the roughly 670 donors, treating that subset as a discovery cohort. The number of typed donors differed by locus: about 620-640 for A, B, C, DRB1 and DQB1; 500 to 550 for DQA1; some 590 for DPA1; and some 430 for DPB1. HLA typing included class I and class II loci at four-digit resolution. Rather than drawing on any new phenotypic data, the later analysis identified candidate immune exposures from TCR beta sequences and the way those sequences occurred across donors. An early release that covered some 630 HLA-typed donors contained approximately 300 gigabases of sequencing data and around 85 million unique TCR sequences. Study-level results and caveats: Presence/absence analyses assumed roughly uniform sequencing depth across donors, an assumption that may not hold. A group of highly shared sequence variants was considered likely to be a technical artifact of the sequencing pipeline. Some IMGT-functional V segments, including TRBV6-2 and TRBV6-3, could not be distinguished by the 87-base-pair reads and were therefore excluded. Broadly in line with IMGT annotations, most TCR beta V segments showed up in productive rearrangements about 87% or about 30% of the time in an earlier analysis of several hundred of the donors. The authors suggested that the approach could potentially be generalized to other disease states and immunological phenotypes. Approximately 18 rarely observed V segments, including chromosome 9 orphons, were excluded from the earlier analysis of about 610 of the donors because counts were too low. The study gave a list of 150 to 200 TCR beta chains associated with cytomegalovirus. In a later analysis, HLA-associated TCR beta chains were found to be more clonally expanded and to have lower generation probabilities than equally common non-associated chains. Cytomegalovirus status was reported to be diagnosed by the classifier with high specificity and sensitivity in both the original and validation cohorts. Most CMV-associated TCR beta chains appeared to be HLA-restricted in a later analysis, and the HLA associations seemed to be driven largely by CMV exposure. In vitro tests confirmed that a few of the cytomegalovirus-associated TCR beta chains recognize cytomegalovirus antigens. According to a later analysis, TCR association rates differed among HLA loci, with DRB1 alleles showing the most associated TCRs and HLA-C alleles showing the fewest. For the cohort, immune exposure information was limited to CMV serostatus. Because some donors lacked HLA typing at each locus, the association tests relied only on the typed subset. A further reported finding was that TCR beta sequences accurately predicted the HLA-A and HLA-B alleles for most subjects in the first cohort. Across donors, most TCR sequences were observed very rarely, whereas some public TCRs were present in many individuals. A later genetic analysis reported fewer N-insertions in productive TCRs among donors in an Asian-associated ancestry cluster than the roughly 700-donor mean. A later analysis associated about 18,000 TCR beta sequences with specific HLA alleles at a false discovery rate of 0.05. V-gene and J-gene trimming of TCR beta chains was associated with a missense DCLRE1C variant in a later genetic analysis, and the association was replicated in an independent cohort. Assigning TCR associations to individual alleles was difficult when HLA alleles, especially DR and DQ, strongly co-occurred. According to a later analysis, parvovirus B19, influenza, CMV and Epstein-Barr virus appeared linked to several top co-occurrence clusters. Only TCR beta chains were sequenced in this cohort, and the absence of alpha or paired-chain data limited detectable features. Linkage disequilibrium might explain the correlated functional status among segregating V segments, but an unknown experimental factor could not be excluded.

The cohort consisted of approximately 690 healthy bone marrow donors. Cohort members were all nominally healthy when sampled, although unrecorded immune exposures were likely present. The donor was CMV seropositive and was included in the group of almost 300 seropositive cohort members. A peripheral blood sample was provided by each donor, and peripheral blood mononuclear cells were used for TCR beta sequencing. Genomic DNA extraction from the blood cell samples was performed with the Qiagen DNeasy Blood Extraction Kit. A word on this clone: Its antigen has not been determined. No per-base quality is available; no much larger clone lies one base away.

Receptor amplification or capture employed the immunoSEQ multiplex PCR assay. For the multiplex PCR, a mixture combining 60 forward primers for TCR Vbeta segments and 13 reverse primers for TCR Jbeta segments was used. Amplification of the CDR3 region of rearranged TCR beta genes was performed with a multiplex PCR assay on genomic DNA. The amplified TCR beta libraries were sequenced on the Illumina HiSeq System as 87-base-pair reads. The original pipeline was this. A later analysis tallied around 80 million unique TCR beta chains across the roughly 610 repertoires, and about 10 million of those chains were shared by two or more donors. To remove PCR and sequencing errors, raw reads were error-corrected and collapsed into unique sequences using a nearest-neighbor algorithm that merged closely related sequences. CDR3 sequences were aligned to IMGT reference sequences to assign V, D and J gene segments. For a sequence to be retained, at least a six-nucleotide match to both a V gene segment and a J gene segment was required. A rearrangement was called productive if the CDR3 had no stop codons and remained in frame with V and J, and every other rearrangement was called non-productive. Following IMGT convention, CDR3 was defined as the stretch from the second conserved V-encoded cysteine to the conserved J-encoded phenylalanine. In an earlier analysis of 500 to 650 of the donors, sequences lacking an unambiguous match to a single V gene segment were excluded. In an earlier analysis of several hundred of the donors, V segments were called functional above 56.7% productive rearrangements and were called segregating when the between-donor standard deviation exceeded 5%. To diagnose cytomegalovirus status from the catalog of TCR beta chain sequences, a statistical classification framework was built. A later analysis assigned V and J genes by comparing TCR nucleotide sequences with IMGT/GENE-DB human TR gene sequences. A later analysis assigned CDR3 sequences and most-parsimonious VDJ recombination scenarios with the TCRdist pipeline. A later analysis defined each TCR beta chain by its CDR3 amino acid sequence plus V-gene family, and excluded reads lacking a unique V-gene family. In a later analysis, fewer than 600 highly shared, low-generation-probability nucleotide sequences were removed to address suspected cross-contamination and a sequencing artifact. A later analysis calculated a clonal expansion index for each public chain from normalized within-repertoire ranks of inferred template counts. Generation probabilities in a later analysis came from a VDJ recombination model fitted to out-of-frame rearrangements, and those results were checked against IGoR. A later analysis scored TCR-TCR, TCR-HLA and TCR-CMV co-occurrence with hypergeometric tests, applying a repertoire-size bias correction to TCR pairs. In a later analysis, false discovery rates were estimated by permuting HLA or CMV assignments 20 times. In a later analysis, co-occurring TCRs were grouped using DBSCAN, and TCRdist sequence similarity was added for clustering within HLA-allele-positive subsets. For co-occurrence clustering, repertoires with fewer than 30,000 or more than 120,000 public chains were excluded, along with about five repertoires with anomalous nucleotide sharing. TCRdb limited this immuneACCESS table to in-frame rearrangements with V and J called. A share of clones is missing; checked studies link under half to unresolved V genes, and the rest is unexplained. V and J calls and clone size are those listed in that table; D and trimming were worked out from the DNA. This sample holds tens of thousands of clones; approximately 72% were observed only once. The ten largest clones take up about 9.5% of the sample.

From cysteine to phenylalanine, the CDR3 is 15 amino acids long. CDR3 DNA only is kept here, 45 bases in frame from base 1. Trimming at the junction amounts to 3 bases on V and 6 bases on J, and the germline ends lie 14 bases apart. Based on the germline V gene, the CDR1 and CDR2 sequences are SGHNT and YENEEA. Material: PBMCs. The sequence was obtained from a woman aged 35 to 49 in good health and CMV-seropositive. The sequence links TRBV11-3 to TRBJ2-2; no confident D gene assignment can be made. The DNA is TGTGCCAGCAGCTTTAGTGGTTCTTTACCCGGGGAGCTGTTTTTT. It is translated as CASSFSGSLPGELFF.